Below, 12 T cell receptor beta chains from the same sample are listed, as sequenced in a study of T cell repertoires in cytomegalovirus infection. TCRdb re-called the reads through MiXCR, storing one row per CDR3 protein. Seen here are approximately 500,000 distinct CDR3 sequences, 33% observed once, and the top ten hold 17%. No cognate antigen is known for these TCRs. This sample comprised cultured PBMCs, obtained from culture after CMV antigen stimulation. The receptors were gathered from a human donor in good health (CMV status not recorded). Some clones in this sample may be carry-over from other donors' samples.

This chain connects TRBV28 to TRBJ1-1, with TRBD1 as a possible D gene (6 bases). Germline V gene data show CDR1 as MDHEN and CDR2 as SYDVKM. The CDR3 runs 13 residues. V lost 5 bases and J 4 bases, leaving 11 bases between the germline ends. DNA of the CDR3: TGTGCCAGCAGTGGATACAGGGTCACTGAAGCTTTCTTT. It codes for CASSGYRVTEAFF.

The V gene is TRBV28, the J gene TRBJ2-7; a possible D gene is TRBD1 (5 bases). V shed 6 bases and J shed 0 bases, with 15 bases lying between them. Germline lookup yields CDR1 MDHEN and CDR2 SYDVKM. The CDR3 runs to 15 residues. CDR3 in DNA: TGTGCCAGCAGCTCGGCAGGGCTGAGCTCCTACGAGCAGTACTTC. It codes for CASSSAGLSSYEQYF. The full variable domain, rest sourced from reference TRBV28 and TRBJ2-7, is DVKVTQSSRYLVKRTGEKVFLECVQDMDHENMFWYRQDPGLGLRLIYFSYDVKMKEKGDIPEGYSVSREKKERFSLILESASTNQTSMYLCASSSAGLSSYEQYFGPGTRLTVT.

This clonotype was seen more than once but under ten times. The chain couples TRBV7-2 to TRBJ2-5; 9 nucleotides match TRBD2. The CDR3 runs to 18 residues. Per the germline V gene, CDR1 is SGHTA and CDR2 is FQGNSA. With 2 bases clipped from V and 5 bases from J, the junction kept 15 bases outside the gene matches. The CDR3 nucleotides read TGTGCCAGCAGCTTACACCCGTCTAGCGGGACTTACGGGGAGACCCAGTACTTC. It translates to CASSLHPSSGTYGETQYF.

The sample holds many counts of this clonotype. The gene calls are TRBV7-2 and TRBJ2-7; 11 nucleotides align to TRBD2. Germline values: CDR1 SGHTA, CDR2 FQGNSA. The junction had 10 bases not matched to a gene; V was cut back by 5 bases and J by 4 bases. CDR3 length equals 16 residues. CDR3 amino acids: CASSPLPTSGVYEQYF. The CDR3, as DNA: TGTGCCAGCAGCCCCCTCCCGACTAGCGGGGTGTACGAGCAGTACTTC.

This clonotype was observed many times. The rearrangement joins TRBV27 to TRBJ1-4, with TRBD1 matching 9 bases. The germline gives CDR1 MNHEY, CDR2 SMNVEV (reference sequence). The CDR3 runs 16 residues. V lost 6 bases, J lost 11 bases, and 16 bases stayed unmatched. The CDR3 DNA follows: TGTGCCAGCAGCCTCGGGACAGGGATTCGGCCTTCCAAACTGTTTTTT. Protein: CASSLGTGIRPSKLFF.

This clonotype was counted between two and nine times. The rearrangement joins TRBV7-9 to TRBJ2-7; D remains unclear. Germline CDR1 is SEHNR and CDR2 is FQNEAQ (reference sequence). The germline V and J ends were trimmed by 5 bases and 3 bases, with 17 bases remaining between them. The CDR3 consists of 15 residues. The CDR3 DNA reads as TGTGCCAGCAGCGCCGTCACGGGCAGCTTCTACGAGCAGTACTTC. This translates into CASSAVTGSFYEQYF.

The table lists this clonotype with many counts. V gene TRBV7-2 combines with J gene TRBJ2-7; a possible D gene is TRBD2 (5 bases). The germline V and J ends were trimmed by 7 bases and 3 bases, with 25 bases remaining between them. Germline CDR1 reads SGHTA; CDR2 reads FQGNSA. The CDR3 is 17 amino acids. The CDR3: CASTTRSPGSGGYEQYV. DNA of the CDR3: TGTGCCAGCACCACGAGGAGCCCCGGATCAGGAGGCTACGAGCAGTACGTC.

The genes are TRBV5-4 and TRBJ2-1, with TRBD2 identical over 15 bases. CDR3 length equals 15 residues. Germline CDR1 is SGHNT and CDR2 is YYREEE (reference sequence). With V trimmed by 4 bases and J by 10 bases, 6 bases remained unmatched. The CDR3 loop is CASSTPGLAGGEQFF. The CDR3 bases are TGTGCCAGCAGCACCCCGGGACTAGCGGGAGGCGAGCAGTTCTTC. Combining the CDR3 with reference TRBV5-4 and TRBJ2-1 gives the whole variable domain ETGVTQSPTHLIKTRGQQVTLRCSSQSGHNTVSWYQQALGQGPQFIFQYYREEENGRGNFPPRFSGLQFPNYSSELNVNALELDDSALYLCASSTPGLAGGEQFFGPGTRLTVL.

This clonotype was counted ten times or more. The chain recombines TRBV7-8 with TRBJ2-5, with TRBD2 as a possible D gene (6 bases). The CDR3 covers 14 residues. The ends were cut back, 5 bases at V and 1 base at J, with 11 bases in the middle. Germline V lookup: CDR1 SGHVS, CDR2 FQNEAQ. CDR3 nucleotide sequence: TGTGCCAGCAGCCCCGGGACTTTCCAAGAGACCCAGTACTTC. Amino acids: CASSPGTFQETQYF.

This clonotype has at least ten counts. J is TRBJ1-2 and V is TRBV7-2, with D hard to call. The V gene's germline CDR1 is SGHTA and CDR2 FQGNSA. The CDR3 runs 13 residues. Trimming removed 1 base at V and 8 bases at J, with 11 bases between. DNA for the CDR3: TGTGCCAGCAGCTTAGAACCGATCCAAGGCTACACCTTC. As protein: CASSLEPIQGYTF. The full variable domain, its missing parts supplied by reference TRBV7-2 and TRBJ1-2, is GAGVSQSPSNKVTEKGKDVELRCDPISGHTALYWYRQSLGQGLEFLIYFQGNSAPDKSGLPSDRFSAERTGGSVSTLTIQRTQQEDSAVYLCASSLEPIQGYTFGSGTRLTVV.

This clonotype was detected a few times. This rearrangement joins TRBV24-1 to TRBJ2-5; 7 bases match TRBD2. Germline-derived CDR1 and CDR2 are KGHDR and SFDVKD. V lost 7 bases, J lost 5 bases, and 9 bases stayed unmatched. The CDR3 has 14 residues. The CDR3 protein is CATSDPGGGETQYF. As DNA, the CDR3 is TGTGCCACCAGCGATCCGGGGGGAGGCGAGACCCAGTACTTC.

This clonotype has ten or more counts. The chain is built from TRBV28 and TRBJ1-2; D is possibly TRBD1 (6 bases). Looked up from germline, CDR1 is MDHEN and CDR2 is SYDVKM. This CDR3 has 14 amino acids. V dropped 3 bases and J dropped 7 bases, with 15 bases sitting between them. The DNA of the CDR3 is TGTGCCAGCAGTTTTGGGCAGGGGAGTCGTGGCTACACCTTC. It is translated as CASSFGQGSRGYTF.